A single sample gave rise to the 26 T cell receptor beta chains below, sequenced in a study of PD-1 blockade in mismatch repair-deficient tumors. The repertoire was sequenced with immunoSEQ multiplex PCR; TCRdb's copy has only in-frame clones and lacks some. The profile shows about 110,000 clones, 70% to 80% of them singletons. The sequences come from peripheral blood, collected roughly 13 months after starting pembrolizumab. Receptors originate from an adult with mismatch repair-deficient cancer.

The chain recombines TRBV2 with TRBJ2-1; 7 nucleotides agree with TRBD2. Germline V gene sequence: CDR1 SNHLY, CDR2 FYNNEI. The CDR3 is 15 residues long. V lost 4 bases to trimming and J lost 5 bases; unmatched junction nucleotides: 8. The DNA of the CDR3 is TGTGCCAGCAGTGCCGTGGGAGGGCCTAACAATGAGCAGTTCTTC. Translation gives CASSAVGGPNNEQFF. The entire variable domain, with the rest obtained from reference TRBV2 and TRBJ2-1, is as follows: EPEVTQTPSHQVTQMGQEVILRCVPISNHLYFYWYRQILGQKVEFLVSFYNNEISEKSEIFDDQFSVERPDGSNFTLKIRSTKLEDSAMYFCASSAVGGPNNEQFFGPGTRLTVL.

The CDR3 is CATSRDMRGSGQPQHF. The CDR3 DNA reads as TGTGCCACCAGCAGAGATATGAGGGGGTCGGGTCAGCCCCAGCATTTT. This sequence joins TRBV15 and TRBJ1-5; D is perhaps TRBD1 (6 bases). From germline, CDR1 is LNHNV and CDR2 YYDKDF (reference sequence). This CDR3 comprises 16 residues. The V end lost 0 bases, the J end lost 6 bases, and 15 bases lay between the germline ends.

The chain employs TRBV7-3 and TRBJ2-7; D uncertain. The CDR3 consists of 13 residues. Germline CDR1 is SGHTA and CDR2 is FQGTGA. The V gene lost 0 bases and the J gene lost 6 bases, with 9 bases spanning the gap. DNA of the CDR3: TGTGCCAGCAGCTTAACGGAAGGGCTCGAGCAGTACTTC. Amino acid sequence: CASSLTEGLEQYF.

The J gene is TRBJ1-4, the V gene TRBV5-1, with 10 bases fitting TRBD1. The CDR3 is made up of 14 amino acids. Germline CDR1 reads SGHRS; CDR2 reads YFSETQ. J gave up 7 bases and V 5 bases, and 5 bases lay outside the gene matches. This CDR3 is CASSPGQGSEKLFF. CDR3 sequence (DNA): TGCGCCAGCAGTCCGGGACAGGGGAGTGAAAAACTGTTTTTT.

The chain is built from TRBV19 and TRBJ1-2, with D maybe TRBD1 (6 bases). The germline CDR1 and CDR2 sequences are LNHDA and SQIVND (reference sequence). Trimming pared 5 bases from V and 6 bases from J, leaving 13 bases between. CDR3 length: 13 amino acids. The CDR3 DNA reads TGTGCCAGTAGTCCCGGGACAAAGAATGGCTACACCTTC. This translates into CASSPGTKNGYTF.

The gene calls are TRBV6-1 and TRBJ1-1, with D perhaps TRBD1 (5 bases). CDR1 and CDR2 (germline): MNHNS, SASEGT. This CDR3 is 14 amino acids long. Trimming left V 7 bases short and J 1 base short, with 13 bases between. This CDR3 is CASTRDFQNTEAFF. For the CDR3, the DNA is TGTGCCAGCACAAGGGACTTTCAGAACACTGAAGCTTTCTTT.

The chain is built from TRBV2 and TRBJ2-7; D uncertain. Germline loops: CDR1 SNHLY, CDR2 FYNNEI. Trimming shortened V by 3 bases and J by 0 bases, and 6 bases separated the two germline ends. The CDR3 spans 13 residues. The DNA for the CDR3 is TGTGCCAGCAGTGAGGGTAGCTCCTACGAGCAGTACTTC. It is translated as CASSEGSSYEQYF.

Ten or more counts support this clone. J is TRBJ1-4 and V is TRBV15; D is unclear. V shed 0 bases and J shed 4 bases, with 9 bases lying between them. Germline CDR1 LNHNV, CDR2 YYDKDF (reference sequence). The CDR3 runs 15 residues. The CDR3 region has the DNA TGTGCCACCAGCAGAGATGGCAGCCGTAATGAAAAACTGTTTTTT. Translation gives CATSRDGSRNEKLFF.

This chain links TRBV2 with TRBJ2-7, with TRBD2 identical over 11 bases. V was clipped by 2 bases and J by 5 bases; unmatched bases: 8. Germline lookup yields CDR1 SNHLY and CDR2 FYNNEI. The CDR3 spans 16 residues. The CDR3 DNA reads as TGTGCCAGCAGTGAAAATCCTAGCGGGAGGTTAGACGAGCAGTACTTC. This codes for CASSENPSGRLDEQYF.

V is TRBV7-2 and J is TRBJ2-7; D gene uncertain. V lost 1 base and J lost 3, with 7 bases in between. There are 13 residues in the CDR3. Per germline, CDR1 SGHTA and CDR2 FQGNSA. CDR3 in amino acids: CASSLVPGYEQYF. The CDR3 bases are TGTGCCAGCAGCTTAGTGCCCGGCTACGAGCAGTACTTC.

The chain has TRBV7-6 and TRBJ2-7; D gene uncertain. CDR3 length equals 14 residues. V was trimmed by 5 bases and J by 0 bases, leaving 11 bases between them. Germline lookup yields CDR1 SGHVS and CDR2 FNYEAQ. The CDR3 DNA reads TGTGCCAGCAGCCACGAACCGGCCTCCTACGAGCAGTACTTC. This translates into CASSHEPASYEQYF.

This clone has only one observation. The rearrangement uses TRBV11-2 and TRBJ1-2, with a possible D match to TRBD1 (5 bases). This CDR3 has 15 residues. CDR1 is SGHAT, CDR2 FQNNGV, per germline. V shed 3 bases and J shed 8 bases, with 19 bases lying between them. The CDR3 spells CASSLGRVETWGYTF. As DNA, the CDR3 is TGTGCCAGCAGCTTGGGCAGGGTAGAAACTTGGGGCTACACCTTC.

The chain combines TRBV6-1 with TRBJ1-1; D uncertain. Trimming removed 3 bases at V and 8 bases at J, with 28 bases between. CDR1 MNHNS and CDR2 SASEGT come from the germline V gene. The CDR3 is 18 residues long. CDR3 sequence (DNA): TGTGCCAGCAGTGACAACCGTTGCCCAGGTACCCCTCGCTGCGAAGCTTTCTTT. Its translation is CASSDNRCPGTPRCEAFF.

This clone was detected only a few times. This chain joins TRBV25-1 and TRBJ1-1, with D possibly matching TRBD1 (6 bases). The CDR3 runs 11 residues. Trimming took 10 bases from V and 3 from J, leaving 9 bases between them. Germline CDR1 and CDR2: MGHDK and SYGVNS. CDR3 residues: CATQGYTEAFF. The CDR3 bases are TGTGCCACTCAGGGGTACACTGAAGCTTTCTTT.

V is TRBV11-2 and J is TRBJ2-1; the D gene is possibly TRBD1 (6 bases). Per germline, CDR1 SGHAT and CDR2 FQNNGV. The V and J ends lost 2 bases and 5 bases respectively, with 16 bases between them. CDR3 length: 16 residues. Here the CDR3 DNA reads TGTGCCAGCAGCTTACTCACAGGGAGTTTGAACAATGAGCAGTTCTTC. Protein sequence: CASSLLTGSLNNEQFF.

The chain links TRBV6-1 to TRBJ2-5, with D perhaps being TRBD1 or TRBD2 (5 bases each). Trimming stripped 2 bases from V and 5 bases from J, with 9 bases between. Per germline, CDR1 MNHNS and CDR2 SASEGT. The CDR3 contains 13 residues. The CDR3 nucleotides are TGTGCCAGCAGTGAATCATGGGGGGAGACCCAGTACTTC. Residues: CASSESWGETQYF.

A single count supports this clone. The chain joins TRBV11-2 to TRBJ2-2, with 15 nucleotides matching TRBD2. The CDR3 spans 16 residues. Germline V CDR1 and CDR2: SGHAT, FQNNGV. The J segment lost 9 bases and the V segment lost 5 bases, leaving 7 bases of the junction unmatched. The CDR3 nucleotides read TGTGCCAGCAGCACACGGACTAGCGGGAGGGTACGGGAGCTGTTTTTT. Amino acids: CASSTRTSGRVRELFF.

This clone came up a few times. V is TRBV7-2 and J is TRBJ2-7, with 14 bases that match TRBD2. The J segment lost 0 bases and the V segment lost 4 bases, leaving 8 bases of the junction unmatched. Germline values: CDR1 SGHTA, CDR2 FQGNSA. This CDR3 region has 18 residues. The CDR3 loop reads CASSSQTSGRGFSYEQYF. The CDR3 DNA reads TGTGCCAGCAGCTCCCAGACTAGCGGGAGGGGATTCTCCTACGAGCAGTACTTC. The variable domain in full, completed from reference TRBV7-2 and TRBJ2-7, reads GAGVSQSPSNKVTEKGKDVELRCDPISGHTALYWYRQSLGQGLEFLIYFQGNSAPDKSGLPSDRFSAERTGGSVSTLTIQRTQQEDSAVYLCASSSQTSGRGFSYEQYFGPGTRLTVT.

The CDR3 DNA reads TGTGCCAGCAGCTTTGGAGCGTTCCAAGAGACCCAGTACTTC. Protein sequence: CASSFGAFQETQYF. The chain joins TRBV5-4 to TRBJ2-5; no clear D. Trimming removed 2 bases at V and 1 base at J, with 9 bases between. The CDR3 covers 14 residues. Germline V gene data show CDR1 as SGHNT and CDR2 as YYREEE (reference sequence).

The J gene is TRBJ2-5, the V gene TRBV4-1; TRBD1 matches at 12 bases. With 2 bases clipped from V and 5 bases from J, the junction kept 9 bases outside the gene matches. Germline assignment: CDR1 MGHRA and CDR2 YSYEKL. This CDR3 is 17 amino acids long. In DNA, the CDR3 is TGCGCCAGCAGCCAATCCGGGACAGGGGGCAGAGGGGAGACCCAGTACTTC. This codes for CASSQSGTGGRGETQYF.

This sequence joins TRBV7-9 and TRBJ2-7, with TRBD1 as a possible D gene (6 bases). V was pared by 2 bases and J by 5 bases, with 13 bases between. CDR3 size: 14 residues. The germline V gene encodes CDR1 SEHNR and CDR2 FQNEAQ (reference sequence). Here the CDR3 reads CASSLSGTNHEQYF. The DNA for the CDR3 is TGTGCCAGCAGCTTATCTGGGACAAACCACGAGCAGTACTTC.

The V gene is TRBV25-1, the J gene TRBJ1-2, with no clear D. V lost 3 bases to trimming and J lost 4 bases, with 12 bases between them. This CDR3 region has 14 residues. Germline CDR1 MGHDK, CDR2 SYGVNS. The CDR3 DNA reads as TGTGCCAGCAGTGACCAGTGGGCCATCTATGGCTACACCTTC. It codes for CASSDQWAIYGYTF.

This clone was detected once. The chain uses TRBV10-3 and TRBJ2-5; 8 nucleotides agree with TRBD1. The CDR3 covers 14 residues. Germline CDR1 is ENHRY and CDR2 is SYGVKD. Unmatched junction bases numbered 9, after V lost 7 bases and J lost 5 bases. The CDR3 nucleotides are TGTGCCATCAAACGGCCAGGGGGCGAGGAGACCCAGTACTTC. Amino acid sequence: CAIKRPGGEETQYF.

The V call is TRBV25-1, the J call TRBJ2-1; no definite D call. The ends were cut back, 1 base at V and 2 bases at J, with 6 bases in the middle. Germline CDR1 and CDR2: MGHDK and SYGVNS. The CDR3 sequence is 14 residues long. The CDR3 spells CASSESRTYNEQFF. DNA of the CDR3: TGTGCCAGCAGTGAATCGCGGACCTACAATGAGCAGTTCTTC.

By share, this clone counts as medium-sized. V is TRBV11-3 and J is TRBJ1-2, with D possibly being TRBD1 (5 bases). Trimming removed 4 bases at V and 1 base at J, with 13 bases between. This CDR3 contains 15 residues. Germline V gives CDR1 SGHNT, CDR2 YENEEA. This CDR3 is CASSWGSGSNYGYTF. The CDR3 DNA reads TGTGCCAGCAGCTGGGGATCAGGGAGTAACTATGGCTACACCTTC.

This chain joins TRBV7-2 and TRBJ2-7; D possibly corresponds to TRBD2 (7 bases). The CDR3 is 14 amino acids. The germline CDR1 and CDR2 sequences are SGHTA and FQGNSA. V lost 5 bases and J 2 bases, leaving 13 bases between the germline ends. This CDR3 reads CASSLWEGAYEQYF. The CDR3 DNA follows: TGTGCCAGCAGCCTCTGGGAGGGGGCCTACGAGCAGTACTTC.